This T cell receptor (beta chain) was captured by sequencing in a study of radiotherapy plus CTLA-4 blockade in lung cancer. CDR1 is GTSNPN and CDR2 is SVGIG in the germline V gene (reference sequence). V shed 3 bases and J shed 3 bases, with 17 bases lying between them. The CDR3 is 15 residues long. Some clones are missing from TCRdb's copy, which holds only in-frame ones; the method was immunoSEQ multiplex PCR. The sample has approximately 60,000 clones; around 77% are singletons. This sequence joins TRBV30 and TRBJ1-1, with D possibly being TRBD1 (6 bases). The sequence was obtained from a human donor with non-small cell lung cancer who had a complete response to radiotherapy plus ipilimumab. The sample in question was peripheral blood, obtained from a patient treated with radiotherapy plus ipilimumab. The CDR3 here is CAWRGWRGKDTEAFF. CDR3 bases: TGTGCCTGGAGGGGGTGGAGGGGGAAGGACACTGAAGCTTTCTTT.